The 32 T cell receptor beta chains reported below all come from one sample, sequenced in a study of radiotherapy plus CTLA-4 blockade in lung cancer. The repertoire was sequenced with immunoSEQ multiplex PCR; TCRdb's copy has only in-frame clones and lacks some. This table holds tens of thousands of clones, about 83% found once. Sequencing used peripheral blood, obtained from a patient treated with radiotherapy plus ipilimumab. The receptor source for this set is a human donor with non-small cell lung cancer whose response to radiotherapy plus ipilimumab could not be evaluated.

This chain connects TRBV7-6 to TRBJ2-1; 12 positions agree with TRBD2. Germline V gene lookup returns CDR1 SGHVS and CDR2 FNYEAQ. The V segment lost 2 bases and the J segment 7 bases; nucleotides outside the gene matches: 3. CDR3 size: 15 residues. CDR3 region: CASSLLAGGGNEQFF. CDR3 DNA sequence: TGTGCCAGCAGCTTACTAGCGGGAGGGGGAAATGAGCAGTTCTTC.

Here the CDR3 reads CASSSLAKNIQYF. The CDR3 DNA is TGTGCCAGCAGCTCTTTAGCCAAAAACATTCAGTACTTC. The chain carries TRBV5-6 and TRBJ2-4, with D unresolved. The CDR3 is made up of 13 amino acids. Deletions cut 3 bases from V and 0 bases from J, with 4 bases between. CDR1 and CDR2 (germline): SGHDT, YYEEEE.

Written as DNA, the CDR3 is TGCGCCAGCAGCTTGGGGGGCGAAAACTATGGCTACACCTTC. Protein sequence: CASSLGGENYGYTF. The J gene is TRBJ1-2, the V gene TRBV5-1; D may be TRBD1 (5 bases). Germline lookup yields CDR1 SGHRS and CDR2 YFSETQ. V lost 0 bases and J lost 2, with 8 bases in between. The CDR3 loop spans 14 amino acids.

This chain joins TRBV30 and TRBJ2-7, with TRBD2 matching 10 bases. The J segment lost 2 bases and the V segment lost 4 bases, leaving 17 bases of the junction unmatched. The CDR3 spans 18 residues. Germline CDR1 GTSNPN, CDR2 SVGIG (reference sequence). CDR3 nucleotide sequence: TGTGCCTGGACCCCTTTCACTAGCGGGATAATGGGAGCCTACGAGCAGTACTTC. This sequence encodes CAWTPFTSGIMGAYEQYF.

This clone has only one observation. This sequence joins TRBV29-1 and TRBJ1-4, with 7 bases fitting TRBD1. V shed 4 bases, J shed 8 bases, and the junction held 7 bases outside the gene matches. Germline V lookup: CDR1 SQVTM, CDR2 ANQGSEA. The CDR3 consists of 13 residues. CDR3 DNA: TGCAGCGTTGCCCGGGACAGAGGCGAAAAACTGTTTTTT. This encodes CSVARDRGEKLFF.

V usage is TRBV21-1 and J usage is TRBJ2-1; the table's D call, TRBD2, was not checked against the DNA. TRBV21-1 is designated a pseudogene. CDR3 size: 15 residues. This chain's CDR3 is CASSFGASGTNEQFF. In DNA, the CDR3 is TGTGCCAGCAGCTTTGGGGCTAGCGGGACGAATGAGCAGTTCTTC.

CDR3 loop: CASSFPGKVYEQYF. DNA for the CDR3: TGTGCCAGCAGTTTCCCAGGGAAGGTTTACGAGCAGTACTTC. The chain joins TRBV28 to TRBJ2-7, with a weak D call TRBD1 (5 bases). Germline lookup yields CDR1 MDHEN and CDR2 SYDVKM. The CDR3 has 14 amino acids. V lost 3 bases to trimming and J lost 4 bases, with 13 bases between them.

The chain couples TRBV4-3 to TRBJ2-1, with TRBD2 matching 8 bases. J lost 3 bases, V lost 0 bases, and 7 bases had no gene match. Germline loops: CDR1 LGHNA, CDR2 YSLEER. CDR3 size: 17 residues. CDR3 nucleotide sequence: TGCGCCAGCAGCCAAGATCAAGCTAGCGGGCTCTACAATGAGCAGTTCTTC. Protein sequence: CASSQDQASGLYNEQFF.

The chain has TRBV5-4 and TRBJ2-1, with a weak D call TRBD2 (5 bases). This CDR3 comprises 14 residues. In germline, CDR1 is SGHNT, CDR2 YYREEE (reference sequence). Trimming left V 2 bases short and J 6 bases short, with 12 bases between. Here the CDR3 DNA reads TGTGCCAGCAGCTTACTACGCGGGTCCAATGAGCAGTTCTTC. It translates to CASSLLRGSNEQFF.

The chain recombines TRBV4-3 with TRBJ2-3, with a tentative D call TRBD2 (7 bases). The CDR3 is 15 amino acids. V lost 0 bases to trimming and J lost 5 bases, with 12 bases between them. Germline V gene data show CDR1 as LGHNA and CDR2 as YSLEER. The CDR3 loop reads CASSQDGGAEDTQYF. CDR3 DNA: TGCGCCAGCAGCCAAGATGGGGGGGCGGAAGATACGCAGTATTTT.

V usage is TRBV2 and J usage is TRBJ2-1; D is uncertain. Per germline, CDR1 SNHLY and CDR2 FYNNEI. The CDR3 is 14 residues long. Trimming cost V 9 bases and J 7 bases, with 19 bases left between them. The CDR3 region is CASPLPLSTNEQFF. CDR3 DNA: TGTGCCAGTCCTCTGCCCCTAAGTACTAATGAGCAGTTCTTC.

The chain employs TRBV7-9 and TRBJ2-7, with D maybe TRBD2 (6 bases). Germline V lookup: CDR1 SEHNR, CDR2 FQNEAQ (reference sequence). Trimming took off 9 bases at V and 5 bases at J, with 17 bases between the two ends. This CDR3 is built from 13 residues. In DNA form, the CDR3 reads TGTGCCAGTGAGACGGGGGTTGGCGACGAGCAGTACTTC. Protein: CASETGVGDEQYF. The full variable domain, with the rest looked up from reference TRBV7-9 and TRBJ2-7, is DTGVSQNPRHKITKRGQNVTFRCDPISEHNRLYWYRQTLGQGPEFLTYFQNEAQLEKSRLLSDRFSAERPKGSFSTLEIQRTEQGDSAMYLCASETGVGDEQYFGPGTRLTVT.

The chain is built from TRBV18 and TRBJ2-2; D unclear. Germline-derived CDR1 and CDR2 are KGHSH and LQKENI. CDR3 length: 11 residues. V dropped 6 bases and J dropped 4 bases, with 3 bases sitting between them. The CDR3 bases are TGTGCCAGCTCGCGCACCGGGGAGCTGTTTTTT. This encodes CASSRTGELFF. The full variable domain, with the rest looked up from reference TRBV18 and TRBJ2-2, is NAGVMQNPRHLVRRRGQEARLRCSPMKGHSHVYWYRQLPEEGLKFMVYLQKENIIDESGMPKERFSAEFPKEGPSILRIQQVVRGDSAAYFCASSRTGELFFGEGSRLTVL.

This sequence joins TRBV7-9 and TRBJ2-7; tentatively, D is TRBD1 (6 bases). Deletions cut 5 bases from V and 4 bases from J, with 15 bases between. The CDR3 runs 14 residues. The germline gives CDR1 SEHNR, CDR2 FQNEAQ (reference sequence). The CDR3 region is CASSSAGAGYEQYF. DNA for the CDR3: TGTGCCAGCAGCAGTGCAGGGGCTGGTTACGAGCAGTACTTC.

The rearrangement uses TRBV6-6 and TRBJ2-2; D is possibly TRBD2 (5 bases). CDR1 MNHNY and CDR2 SVGAGI come from the germline V gene (reference sequence). V gave up 2 bases and J gave up 5 bases, with 9 bases separating them. The CDR3 length is 14 residues. The CDR3 DNA follows: TGTGCCAGCAGTTACCCGGGAAAGACCGGGGAGCTGTTTTTT. It yields the protein CASSYPGKTGELFF.

The chain joins TRBV10-3 to TRBJ2-1; D not certain. Trimming stripped 4 bases from V and 0 bases from J, with 7 bases between. The germline CDR1 and CDR2 sequences are ENHRY and SYGVKD. The CDR3 loop spans 14 amino acids. This chain's CDR3 is CAISVAVSYNEQFF. The CDR3 bases are TGTGCCATCAGTGTGGCGGTCTCCTACAATGAGCAGTTCTTC.

The chain carries TRBV11-2 and TRBJ2-4; 8 bases match TRBD2. Germline lookup yields CDR1 SGHAT and CDR2 FQNNGV. The V segment lost 4 bases and the J segment 0 bases; nucleotides outside the gene matches: 11. The CDR3 is 18 amino acids. CDR3: CASSSPRGGYLAKNIQYF. In nucleotides, the CDR3 is TGTGCCAGCAGCTCCCCACGGGGGGGGTACCTAGCCAAAAACATTCAGTACTTC.

The count of this clone is one. The CDR3 here is CASSATGDYGNTIYF. CDR3 in DNA: TGTGCCAGCAGCGCCACAGGGGATTACGGAAACACCATATATTTT. The rearrangement joins TRBV7-9 to TRBJ1-3; 7 bases are shared with TRBD1. The junction had 8 bases not matched to a gene; V was cut back by 5 bases and J by 4 bases. Germline lookup yields CDR1 SEHNR and CDR2 FQNEAQ (reference sequence). This CDR3 comprises 15 residues.

The chain recombines TRBV7-2 with TRBJ1-1; TRBD1 matches 7 bases. This CDR3 contains 13 residues. The germline gives CDR1 SGHTA, CDR2 FQGNSA. V shed 3 bases and J 5 bases; nucleotides not matched to a gene: 3. CDR3 sequence (DNA): TGTGCCAGCAGCTTTTACAGGGGTACTGAAGCTTTCTTT. It specifies CASSFYRGTEAFF.

This sequence joins TRBV7-9 and TRBJ1-2, with TRBD1 matching over 9 bases. V shed 6 bases and J 9 bases; nucleotides not matched to a gene: 11. This CDR3 spans 14 amino acids. Germline lookup yields CDR1 SEHNR and CDR2 FQNEAQ (reference sequence). Here the CDR3 DNA reads TGTGCCAGCAGTAGAGAGGCTACAGGGGGCAGCTACACCTTC. This translates into CASSREATGGSYTF.

The CDR3 DNA reads as TGTGCCAGCAGTGAACGGGGAACAGGGGGCCGGGCTAATGAAAAACTGTTTTTT. Amino acids: CASSERGTGGRANEKLFF. V gene TRBV6-1 combines with J gene TRBJ1-4; TRBD1 agrees at 9 bases. In germline, CDR1 is MNHNS, CDR2 SASEGT. V trimming: 2 bases; J trimming: 3 bases; junction bases outside the gene matches: 10. The CDR3 is 18 residues long.

The chain joins TRBV19 to TRBJ2-1; 10 nucleotides match TRBD2. J was trimmed by 9 bases and V by 3 bases; bases with no gene match: 5. The germline V gene has CDR1 LNHDA and CDR2 SQIVND (reference sequence). The length of the CDR3 is 14 residues. CDR3 coding DNA: TGTGCCAGTAGTATCAAGCGGGAGGGCCGTGAGCAGTTCTTC. It codes for CASSIKREGREQFF.

The chain combines TRBV28 with TRBJ2-7; 7 nucleotides match TRBD2. V trimming: 1 base; J trimming: 3 bases; junction bases outside the gene matches: 6. Germline CDR1 is MDHEN and CDR2 is SYDVKM. This CDR3 is 15 amino acids long. CDR3 sequence (DNA): TGTGCCAGCAGTTTATCGGCTAGCGGAAGCTACGAGCAGTACTTC. This codes for CASSLSASGSYEQYF.

The V call is TRBV4-3, the J call TRBJ1-5; 9 bases map to TRBD1. Germline CDR1 is LGHNA and CDR2 is YSLEER. CDR3 length: 16 amino acids. V was pared by 3 bases and J by 0 bases, with 3 bases of the junction left unmatched. CDR3 amino acids: CASSQDRGLSNQPQHF. The CDR3 DNA follows: TGCGCCAGCAGCCAGGACAGGGGACTTAGCAATCAGCCCCAGCATTTT.

The V call is TRBV5-4, the J call TRBJ1-2, with TRBD1 identical over 10 bases. J gave up 2 bases and V 4 bases, and 11 bases lay outside the gene matches. This CDR3 has 17 amino acids. Germline-derived CDR1 and CDR2 are SGHNT and YYREEE (reference sequence). CDR3 sequence (DNA): TGTGCCAGCAGCCCAACTGTACCGGGACAGGGGAACTATGGCTACACCTTC. Protein: CASSPTVPGQGNYGYTF.

The chain links TRBV28 to TRBJ1-5, with a tentative D call TRBD1 (5 bases). The CDR3 is 15 amino acids. Trimming cost V 5 bases and J 2 bases, with 13 bases left between them. Germline values: CDR1 MDHEN, CDR2 SYDVKM. The CDR3 DNA is TGTGCCAGCAGTCCTGTTCGGGGGGGCAATCAGCCCCAGCATTTT. This translates into CASSPVRGGNQPQHF. Supplemented by reference TRBV28 and TRBJ1-5, the full variable domain reads DVKVTQSSRYLVKRTGEKVFLECVQDMDHENMFWYRQDPGLGLRLIYFSYDVKMKEKGDIPEGYSVSREKKERFSLILESASTNQTSMYLCASSPVRGGNQPQHFGDGTRLSIL.

This clone showed up just once. The V and J genes are TRBV27 and TRBJ2-1, with 7 bases that match TRBD2. Trimming removed 4 bases from V and 1 base from J; junction bases left unmatched: 4. The CDR3 contains 15 residues. Per the germline V gene, CDR1 is MNHEY and CDR2 is SMNVEV (reference sequence). In DNA, the CDR3 is TGTGCCAGCAGTTCCCGGACTAGTTCCTACAATGAGCAGTTCTTC. Translating it yields CASSSRTSSYNEQFF.

The sample holds a few counts of this clone. The rearrangement uses TRBV5-4 and TRBJ1-1; D unresolved. Germline V gene data show CDR1 as SGHNT and CDR2 as YYREEE (reference sequence). The ends were cut back, 3 bases at V and 0 bases at J, with 6 bases in the middle. The CDR3 consists of 13 residues. CDR3 in DNA: TGTGCCAGCAGCTCCGTATTGAACACTGAAGCTTTCTTT. Encoded protein: CASSSVLNTEAFF.

The CDR3 region has the DNA TGTGCCTGGAGTGAGTTTAGTGATCAGCCCCAGCATTTT. Translating it yields CAWSEFSDQPQHF. V gene TRBV30 combines with J gene TRBJ1-5; D not resolved. Germline V gives CDR1 GTSNPN, CDR2 SVGIG (reference sequence). The ends were cut back, 1 base at V and 5 bases at J, with 9 bases in the middle. This CDR3 contains 13 residues.

This rearrangement joins TRBV7-8 to TRBJ1-4; D is undetermined. CDR3 length: 18 residues. CDR1 is SGHVS and CDR2 is FQNEAQ in the germline V gene. Deletions cut 1 base from V and 4 bases from J, with 19 bases between. Here the CDR3 DNA reads TGTGCCAGCAGCTTAGGGCTTATCAGTTGGGAGATTAATGAAAAACTGTTTTTT. Translation gives CASSLGLISWEINEKLFF.

The chain has TRBV7-2 and TRBJ2-1, with 7 positions matching TRBD2. The CDR3 has 16 residues. V was pared by 5 bases and J by 0 bases, with 7 bases of the junction left unmatched. Germline CDR1 and CDR2: SGHTA and FQGNSA. The chain's CDR3 is CASSGWGGSSYNEQFF. The CDR3 DNA is TGTGCCAGCAGCGGATGGGGGGGGAGCTCCTACAATGAGCAGTTCTTC.

J is TRBJ2-1 and V is TRBV5-1; no reliable D call. This CDR3 is 13 amino acids long. Per germline, CDR1 SGHRS and CDR2 YFSETQ. Between the trimmed V and J ends, which lost 3 bases and 4 bases, there was a span of 8 bases. CDR3 sequence reads: CASSSADYNEQFF. The CDR3 region has the DNA TGCGCCAGCAGCTCCGCGGATTACAATGAGCAGTTCTTC.